The T cell receptor (beta chain) under discussion was sequenced for a study of blood T cell repertoires in COVID-19. Profiling relied on immunoSEQ multiplex PCR, and the TCRdb table lists in-frame clones only, not all of them. The data contain under 200,000 clones, around nine tenths of them singletons. V trimming: 0 bases; J trimming: 8 bases; junction bases outside the gene matches: 4. This CDR3 is 15 amino acids long. The V gene's germline CDR1 is LGHNA and CDR2 YNFKEQ. Sample: peripheral blood. This chain joins TRBV4-2 and TRBJ2-1; 10 nucleotides match TRBD1. This clonotype was obtained from a man aged 65-85 years with acute or convalescent COVID-19. The CDR3 loop is CASSQEGQGMDEQFF. As DNA, the CDR3 is TGTGCCAGCAGCCAAGAGGGACAGGGGATGGATGAGCAGTTCTTC.